This passage covers 17 T cell receptor beta chains from one sample sequenced in a study of T-cell memory formation after mild COVID-19. TCRdb redid the calling of the 5' RACE reads with MiXCR, one entry per CDR3 protein. The sample shows 280,000 or so distinct CDR3 sequences, over 7% of them seen only once. The material sequenced was PBMCs or a T cell subset sorted from them (not recorded which). The receptor set was obtained from a man aged 18 to 35 who had mild COVID-19 (a few samples of this study predate the infection). Cell type and time point are not known.

This clonotype was counted between two and nine times. In DNA form, the CDR3 reads TGTGCCAGCAGCGCCCTAGAACACATAGGATACCAAGAGACCCAGTACTTC. Amino acids: CASSALEHIGYQETQYF. The chain couples TRBV11-2 to TRBJ2-5, with unresolved D. Germline CDR1 reads SGHAT; CDR2 reads FQNNGV. The CDR3 contains 17 residues. V dropped 5 bases and J dropped 0 bases, with 19 bases sitting between them.

V is TRBV12-3 or TRBV12-4 and J is TRBJ1-1; D remains ambiguous. V was trimmed by 0 bases and J by 14 bases, leaving 13 bases between them. The CDR3 is 12 amino acids. CDR3 amino acids: CASSLARWEVFF. The CDR3 DNA is TGTGCCAGCAGTTTAGCGCGCTGGGAGGTCTTCTTT.

The chain joins TRBV27 to TRBJ1-1; 7 bases line up with TRBD1. The CDR3 has 13 amino acids. After removal of 8 bases from V and 6 bases from J, the junction contained 9 bases not matched to a gene. CDR1 and CDR2 from the germline V gene are MNHEY and SMNVEV (reference sequence). The CDR3 loop reads CASAQGGDAEAFF. The DNA of the CDR3 is TGTGCCAGCGCCCAGGGGGGGGACGCTGAAGCTTTCTTT.

In its sample, this clonotype was seen a few times. The chain recombines TRBV7-8 with TRBJ1-1; D is ambiguous. Per germline, CDR1 SGHVS and CDR2 FQNEAQ. The CDR3 sequence is 12 residues long. Trimming removed 3 bases at V and 7 bases at J, with 9 bases between. The CDR3 sequence is CASSLQGYEAFF. In nucleotides, the CDR3 is TGTGCCAGCAGCTTGCAAGGATATGAAGCTTTCTTT.

This clonotype was observed a handful of times. The rearrangement links TRBV6-5 to TRBJ1-2, with TRBD1 as a possible D gene (6 bases). CDR3 size: 15 residues. The V end lost 2 bases, the J end lost 10 bases, and 20 bases lay between the germline ends. Germline V gives CDR1 MNHEY, CDR2 SVGAGI. CDR3 coding DNA: TGTGCCAGCAGTTACGATCGTGTTACAGGGTACGCCTACACCTTC. Its translation: CASSYDRVTGYAYTF.

CDR3 sequence reads: CASSWQGRANEQYF. The CDR3 DNA reads as TGTGCCAGCAGCTGGCAGGGCAGGGCGAACGAGCAGTACTTC. The V call is TRBV5-4, the J call TRBJ2-7, with D possibly TRBD1 on 5 matching bases. The CDR3 has 14 residues. From germline, CDR1 is SGHNT and CDR2 YYREEE (reference sequence). The germline V and J ends were trimmed by 3 bases and 5 bases, with 15 bases remaining between them.

This clonotype was observed a handful of times. The V call is TRBV27, the J call TRBJ1-6, with TRBD1 identical over 7 bases. Germline V lookup: CDR1 MNHEY, CDR2 SMNVEV (reference sequence). V lost 5 bases and J lost 6; bases outside the gene matches: 1. CDR3 length: 13 amino acids. CDR3 loop: CASSDRVNSPLHF. The CDR3 bases are TGTGCCAGCAGTGACAGGGTTAATTCACCCCTCCACTTT.

This sequence joins TRBV1 and TRBJ2-7; TRBD2 is the table's D call and was not checked against the DNA. TRBV1 is a known pseudogene. The CDR3 has 11 amino acids. DNA of the CDR3: TGCAAGGGACTCCTAGCCTACGAGCAGTACGTC. It yields the protein CKGLLAYEQYV.

This clonotype was detected ten times or more. The chain links TRBV5-1 to TRBJ2-3, with D maybe TRBD2 (6 bases). V lost 2 bases and J lost 4, with 17 bases in between. Germline lookup yields CDR1 SGHRS and CDR2 YFSETQ. This CDR3 contains 16 residues. CDR3 region: CASSFRSKASADTQYF. The CDR3 bases are TGCGCCAGCAGCTTTCGCTCCAAAGCTAGCGCAGATACGCAGTATTTT.

This clonotype showed up just a few times. The CDR3: CASSHSGAGDTQYF. In DNA, the CDR3 is TGTGCCAGCAGCCATAGCGGGGCAGGAGATACGCAGTATTTT. V is TRBV5-5 and J is TRBJ2-3, with TRBD2 matching 8 bases. This CDR3 has 14 residues. Losses at the gene ends were 4 bases for V and 5 bases for J; bases not matched to a gene: 6. Looked up from germline, CDR1 is SGHKS and CDR2 is YYEKEE (reference sequence).

This clonotype was observed a handful of times. The rearrangement links TRBV12-3 or TRBV12-4 to TRBJ1-2; 7 bases line up with TRBD1. The V gene end was trimmed by 7 bases and the J gene end by 4 bases; junction bases not matched to a gene: 6. The CDR3 is 13 residues long. CDR3 residues: CASTPGGIYGYTF. The DNA for the CDR3 is TGTGCCAGCACCCCAGGGGGGATCTATGGCTACACCTTC.

The chain links TRBV7-2 to TRBJ2-3, with D perhaps being TRBD1 or TRBD2 (5 bases each). Germline values: CDR1 SGHTA, CDR2 FQGNSA. This CDR3 spans 18 amino acids. The ends were cut back, 0 bases at V and 5 bases at J, with 21 bases in the middle. The CDR3 loop reads CASSLAMTVSARGDTQYF. CDR3 sequence (DNA): TGTGCCAGCAGCTTAGCCATGACAGTTTCAGCTCGGGGAGATACGCAGTATTTT.

In this sample, this clonotype turned up many times. The rearrangement uses TRBV11-2 and TRBJ1-2, with 9 nucleotides matching TRBD1. Trimming removed 5 bases from V and 7 bases from J; junction bases left unmatched: 11. Germline V gene sequence: CDR1 SGHAT, CDR2 FQNNGV. This CDR3 has 15 residues. CDR3 DNA sequence: TGTGCCAGCAGCGCTCGACAGGGGGTAGTTAGTGGCTACACCTTC. This sequence encodes CASSARQGVVSGYTF.

This clonotype showed up just a few times. This rearrangement joins TRBV9 to TRBJ2-1; D possibly uses TRBD1 or TRBD2 (6 bases each). The CDR3 has 13 amino acids. V lost 0 bases and J lost 12, with 13 bases in between. Germline CDR1 SGDLS, CDR2 YYNGEE. The DNA for the CDR3 is TGTGCCAGCAGCGTAGAGGGGGGCCTCGGGCAGTTCTTC. Protein: CASSVEGGLGQFF.

The chain combines TRBV10-3 with TRBJ1-5; 7 bases are a match to TRBD1. Germline CDR1 ENHRY, CDR2 SYGVKD. With V trimmed by 2 bases and J by 3 bases, 1 base remained unmatched. The CDR3 is 14 residues long. The CDR3 region has the DNA TGTGCCATCAGTGAGGGGACAGCCAATCAGCCCCAGCATTTT. Protein product: CAISEGTANQPQHF.

At least ten counts were recorded for this clonotype. This sequence joins TRBV5-4 and TRBJ2-1, with D perhaps TRBD1 (5 bases). The germline V gene encodes CDR1 SGHNT and CDR2 YYREEE (reference sequence). V lost 4 bases and J lost 0, with 14 bases in between. CDR3 length: 16 amino acids. This CDR3 is CASSPRQHHSYNEQFF. CDR3 in DNA: TGTGCCAGCAGCCCGAGACAGCACCACTCCTACAATGAGCAGTTCTTC.

This clonotype has only a few counts. The rearrangement joins TRBV20-1 to TRBJ2-7, with a weak D call TRBD1 (5 bases). V was cut by 3 bases and J by 0 bases, with 12 bases left in between. CDR1 is DFQATT, CDR2 SNEGSKA, per germline (reference sequence). The CDR3 is made up of 14 amino acids. This CDR3 is CSARTHRSSYEQYF. CDR3 DNA sequence: TGCAGTGCTAGGACCCACAGGTCCTCCTACGAGCAGTACTTC.